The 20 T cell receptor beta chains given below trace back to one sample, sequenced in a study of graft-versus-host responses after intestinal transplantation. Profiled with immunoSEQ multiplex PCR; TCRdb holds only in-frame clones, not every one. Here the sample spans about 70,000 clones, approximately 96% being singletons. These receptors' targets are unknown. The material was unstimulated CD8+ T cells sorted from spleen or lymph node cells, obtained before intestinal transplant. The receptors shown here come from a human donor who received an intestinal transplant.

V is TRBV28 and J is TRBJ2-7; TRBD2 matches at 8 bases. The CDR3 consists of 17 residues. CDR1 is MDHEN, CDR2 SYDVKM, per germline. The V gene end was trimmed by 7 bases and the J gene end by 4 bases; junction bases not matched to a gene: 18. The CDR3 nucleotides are TGTGCCAGCAAAGCCGAGGAATCACAGCGGGAGCTGTACGAGCAGTACTTC. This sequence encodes CASKAEESQRELYEQYF.

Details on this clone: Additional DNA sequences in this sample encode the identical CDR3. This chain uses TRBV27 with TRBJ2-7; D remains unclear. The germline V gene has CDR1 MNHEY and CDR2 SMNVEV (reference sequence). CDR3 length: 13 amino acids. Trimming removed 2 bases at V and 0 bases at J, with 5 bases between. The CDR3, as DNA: TGTGCCAGCAGTTTAAGAGGCTCCTACGAGCAGTACTTC. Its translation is CASSLRGSYEQYF.

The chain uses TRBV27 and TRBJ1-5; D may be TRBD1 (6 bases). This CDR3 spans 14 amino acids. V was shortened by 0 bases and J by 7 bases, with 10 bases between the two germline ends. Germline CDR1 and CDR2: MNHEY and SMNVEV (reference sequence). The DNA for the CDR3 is TGTGCCAGCAGTTTATCGATAGGGGGACAGCCCCAGCATTTT. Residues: CASSLSIGGQPQHF.

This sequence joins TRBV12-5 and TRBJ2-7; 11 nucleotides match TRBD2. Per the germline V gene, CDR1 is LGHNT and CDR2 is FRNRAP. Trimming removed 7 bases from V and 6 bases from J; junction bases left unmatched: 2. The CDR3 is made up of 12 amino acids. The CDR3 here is CASEGTSGEQYF. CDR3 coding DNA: TGTGCTAGTGAGGGGACTAGCGGCGAGCAGTACTTC.

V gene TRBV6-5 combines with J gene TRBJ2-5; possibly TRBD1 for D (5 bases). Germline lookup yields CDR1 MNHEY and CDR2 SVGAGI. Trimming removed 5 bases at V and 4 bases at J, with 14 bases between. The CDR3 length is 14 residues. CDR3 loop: CASSESDRSETQYF. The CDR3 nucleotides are TGTGCCAGCAGTGAAAGTGACAGATCAGAGACCCAGTACTTC.

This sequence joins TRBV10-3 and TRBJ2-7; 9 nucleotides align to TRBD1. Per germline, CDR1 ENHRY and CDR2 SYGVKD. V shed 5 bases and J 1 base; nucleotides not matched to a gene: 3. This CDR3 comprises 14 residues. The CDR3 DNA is TGTGCCATCAGTCCGGACAGGGGTTCCTACGAGCAGTACTTC. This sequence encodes CAISPDRGSYEQYF.

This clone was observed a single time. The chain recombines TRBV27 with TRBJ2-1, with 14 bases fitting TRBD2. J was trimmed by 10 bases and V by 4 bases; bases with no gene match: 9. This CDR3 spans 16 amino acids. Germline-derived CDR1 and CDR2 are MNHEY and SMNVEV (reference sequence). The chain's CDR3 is CASSSGLAGARSEQFF. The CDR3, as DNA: TGTGCCAGCAGTTCGGGACTAGCGGGAGCTCGTTCGGAGCAGTTCTTC.

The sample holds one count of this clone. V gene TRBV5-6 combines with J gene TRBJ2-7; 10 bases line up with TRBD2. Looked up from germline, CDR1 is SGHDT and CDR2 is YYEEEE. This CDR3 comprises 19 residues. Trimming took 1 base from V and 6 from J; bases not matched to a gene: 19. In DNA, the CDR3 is TGTGCCAGCAGCTTGTCTCTAGCGGGAGAAGCGGTCAGTCTTTTCGAGCAGTACTTC. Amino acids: CASSLSLAGEAVSLFEQYF.

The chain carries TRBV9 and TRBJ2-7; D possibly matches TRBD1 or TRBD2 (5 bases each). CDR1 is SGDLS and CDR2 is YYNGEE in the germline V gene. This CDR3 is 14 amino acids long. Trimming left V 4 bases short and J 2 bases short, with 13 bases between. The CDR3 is CASSPGTDPYEQYF. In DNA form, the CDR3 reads TGTGCCAGCAGCCCCGGGACGGACCCCTACGAGCAGTACTTC.

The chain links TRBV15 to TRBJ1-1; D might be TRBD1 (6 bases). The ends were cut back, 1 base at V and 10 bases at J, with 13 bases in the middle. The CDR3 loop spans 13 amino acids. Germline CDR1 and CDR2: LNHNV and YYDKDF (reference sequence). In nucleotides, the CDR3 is TGTGCCACCAGCAGAGGATTAGGGGGATTAGCTTTCTTT. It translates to CATSRGLGGLAFF.

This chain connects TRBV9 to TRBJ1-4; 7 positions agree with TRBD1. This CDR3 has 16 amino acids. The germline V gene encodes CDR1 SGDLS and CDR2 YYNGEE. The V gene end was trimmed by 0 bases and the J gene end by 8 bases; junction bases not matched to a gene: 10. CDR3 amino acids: CASSVGSAGQKEKLFF. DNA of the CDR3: TGTGCCAGCAGCGTAGGTTCTGCGGGACAGAAGGAAAAACTGTTTTTT.

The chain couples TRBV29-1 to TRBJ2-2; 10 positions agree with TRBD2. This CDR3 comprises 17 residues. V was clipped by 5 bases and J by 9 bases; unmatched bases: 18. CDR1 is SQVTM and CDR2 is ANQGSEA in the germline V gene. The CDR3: CSVLHFKAGGRIRELFF. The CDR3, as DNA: TGCAGCGTTCTCCACTTTAAAGCGGGAGGGCGAATCAGGGAGCTGTTTTTT.

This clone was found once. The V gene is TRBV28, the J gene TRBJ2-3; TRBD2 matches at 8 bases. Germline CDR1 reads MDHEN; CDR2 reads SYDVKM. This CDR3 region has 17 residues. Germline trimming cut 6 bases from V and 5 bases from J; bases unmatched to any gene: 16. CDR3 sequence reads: CASSPPLLAGKVDTQYF. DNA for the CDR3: TGTGCCAGCAGCCCCCCCCTTTTAGCGGGAAAGGTAGATACGCAGTATTTT.

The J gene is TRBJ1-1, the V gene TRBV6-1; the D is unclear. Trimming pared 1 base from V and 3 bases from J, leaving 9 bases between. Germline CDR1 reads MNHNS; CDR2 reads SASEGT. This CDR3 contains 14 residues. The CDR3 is CASSEGWGYTEAFF. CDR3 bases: TGTGCCAGCAGTGAAGGCTGGGGTTACACTGAAGCTTTCTTT.

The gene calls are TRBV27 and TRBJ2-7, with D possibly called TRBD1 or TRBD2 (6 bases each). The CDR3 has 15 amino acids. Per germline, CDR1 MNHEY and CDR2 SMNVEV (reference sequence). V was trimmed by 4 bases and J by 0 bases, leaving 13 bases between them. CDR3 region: CASSWGASSSYEQYF. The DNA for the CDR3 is TGTGCCAGCAGTTGGGGGGCCTCCAGCTCCTACGAGCAGTACTTC.

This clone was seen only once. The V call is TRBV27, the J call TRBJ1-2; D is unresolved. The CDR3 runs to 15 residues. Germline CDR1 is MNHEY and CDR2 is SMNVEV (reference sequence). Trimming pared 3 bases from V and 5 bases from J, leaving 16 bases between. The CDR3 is CASSFLGEGAYGYTF. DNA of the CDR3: TGTGCCAGCAGTTTTCTCGGGGAAGGAGCGTATGGCTACACCTTC.

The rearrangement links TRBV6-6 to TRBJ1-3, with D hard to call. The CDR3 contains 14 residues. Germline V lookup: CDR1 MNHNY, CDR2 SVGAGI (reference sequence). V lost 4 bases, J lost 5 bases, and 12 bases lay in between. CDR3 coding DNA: TGTGCCAGCAGTTGGCCGGGCCGACGAAACACCATATATTTT. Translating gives CASSWPGRRNTIYF.

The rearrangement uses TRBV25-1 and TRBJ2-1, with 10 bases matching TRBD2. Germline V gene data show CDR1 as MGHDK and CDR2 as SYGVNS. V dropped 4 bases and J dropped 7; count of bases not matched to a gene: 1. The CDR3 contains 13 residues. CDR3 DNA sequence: TGTGCCAGCAGTGTGACTAGCGGGAATGAGCAGTTCTTC. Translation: CASSVTSGNEQFF.

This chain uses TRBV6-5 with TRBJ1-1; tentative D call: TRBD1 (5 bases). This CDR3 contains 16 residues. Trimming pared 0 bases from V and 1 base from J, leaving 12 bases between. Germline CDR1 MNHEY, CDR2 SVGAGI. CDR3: CASSYSIGQSNTEAFF. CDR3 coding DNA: TGTGCCAGCAGTTACTCGATTGGACAATCGAACACTGAAGCTTTCTTT.

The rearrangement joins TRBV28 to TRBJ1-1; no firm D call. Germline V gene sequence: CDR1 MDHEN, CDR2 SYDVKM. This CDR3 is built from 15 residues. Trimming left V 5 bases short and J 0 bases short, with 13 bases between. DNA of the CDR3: TGTGCCAGCAGTCAACCCCCCGCAGTGAACACTGAAGCTTTCTTT. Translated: CASSQPPAVNTEAFF.